Presented here are 32 T cell receptor beta chains from one specimen sequenced in a study of cytomegalovirus exposure and HLA in healthy donors. PCR used 60 Vbeta primers and 13 Jbeta primers. The protocol was immunoSEQ multiplex PCR, while the TCRdb copy is restricted to in-frame clones and leaves out a portion. This sample carries some 200,000 clones, almost 85% of them seen once, and the ten largest clones take around 0.57%. The sequenced material came from PBMCs. The receptors were sampled from a woman aged 40 to 50 in good health and CMV-seronegative.

The chain combines TRBV5-5 with TRBJ1-2; 7 bases map to TRBD1. The ends lost 1 base at V and 4 bases at J; junction bases unmatched: 1. There are 13 residues in the CDR3. The germline V gene encodes CDR1 SGHKS and CDR2 YYEKEE (reference sequence). As DNA, the CDR3 is TGTGCCAGCAGCTTGCGGGACAGCTATGGCTACACCTTC. Translation gives CASSLRDSYGYTF.

The CDR3 DNA is TGTGCCAGCAGCTTAAACTCGGCACTAGCGGGGGGGCGGAATGAGCAGTTCTTC. Its translation: CASSLNSALAGGRNEQFF. The J gene is TRBJ2-1, the V gene TRBV7-2, with TRBD2 matching 13 bases. Germline V gene lookup returns CDR1 SGHTA and CDR2 FQGNSA. The CDR3 has 18 amino acids. Trimming removed 2 bases from V and 7 bases from J; junction bases left unmatched: 11.

This clone was seen only a few times. V is TRBV7-3 and J is TRBJ1-2, with D perhaps TRBD1 (5 bases). CDR1 and CDR2 (germline): SGHTA, FQGTGA. CDR3 length: 13 amino acids. The V and J ends lost 3 bases and 1 base respectively, with 6 bases between them. The CDR3: CASSLGGNYGYTF. For the CDR3, the DNA is TGTGCCAGCAGCTTGGGGGGTAACTATGGCTACACCTTC. Drawing the rest from reference TRBV7-3 and TRBJ1-2, the complete variable domain is GAGVSQTPSNKVTEKGKYVELRCDPISGHTALYWYRQSLGQGPEFLIYFQGTGAADDSGLPNDRFFAVRPEGSVSTLKIQRTERGDSAVYLCASSLGGNYGYTFGSGTRLTVV.

Points on this clone: The same CDR3 arises from other DNA sequences in this sample as well. The chain carries TRBV9 and TRBJ2-1, with 10 bases aligning to TRBD2. V shed 4 bases and J 6 bases; nucleotides not matched to a gene: 4. Germline CDR1 reads SGDLS; CDR2 reads YYNGEE. This CDR3 has 14 amino acids. DNA of the CDR3: TGTGCCAGCAGCACCAGCGGGGGGGCCAATGAGCAGTTCTTC. Amino acid sequence: CASSTSGGANEQFF.

Concerning this clone: Its ends do not fully match the called genes, so a read error is possible. The sample holds other DNA sequences that translate to the same CDR3. The V and J genes are TRBV10-3 and TRBJ2-7, with a possible D match to TRBD1 (6 bases). The CDR3 runs 14 residues. The germline V gene has CDR1 ENHRY and CDR2 SYGVKD. The CDR3 DNA follows: TGCGCCATCAGGGAACAGGGAAGAGCCTACGAGCAGTACTTC. Translation gives CAIREQGRAYEQYF.

This clone was seen once. The chain has TRBV5-1 and TRBJ2-2, with 11 bases fitting TRBD1. The junction had 4 bases not matched to a gene; V was cut back by 2 bases and J by 7 bases. CDR1 is SGHRS and CDR2 is YFSETQ in the germline V gene. The CDR3 has 15 amino acids. CDR3 sequence reads: CASSFGQGAVGELFF. CDR3 coding DNA: TGCGCCAGCAGCTTTGGACAGGGGGCTGTCGGGGAGCTGTTTTTT.

This chain joins TRBV11-2 and TRBJ2-2, with D unresolved. The length of the CDR3 is 14 residues. Trimming stripped 4 bases from V and 1 base from J, with 7 bases between. Germline CDR1 reads SGHAT; CDR2 reads FQNNGV. The CDR3 region has the DNA TGTGCCAGCAGCTCTGGGCGGAACACCGGGGAGCTGTTTTTT. Translated, it gives CASSSGRNTGELFF.

CDR3 protein: CASSQDTSGGTYNEQFF. The CDR3 DNA follows: TGCGCCAGCAGCCAAGACACTAGCGGGGGGACCTACAATGAGCAGTTCTTC. The V gene is TRBV4-1, the J gene TRBJ2-1; 12 positions agree with TRBD2. Per germline, CDR1 MGHRA and CDR2 YSYEKL. The CDR3 extends over 17 amino acids. Losses at the gene ends were 0 bases for V and 2 bases for J; bases not matched to a gene: 2.

J is TRBJ1-2 and V is TRBV28; 7 positions match TRBD1. The germline V gene has CDR1 MDHEN and CDR2 SYDVKM. CDR3 size: 13 residues. Trimming cost V 7 bases and J 6 bases; bases outside gene matches: 8. CDR3 amino acids: CASTIRQGDGYTF. As DNA, the CDR3 is TGTGCCAGCACTATACGCCAGGGGGATGGCTACACCTTC.

The chain couples TRBV30 to TRBJ1-6; 8 bases are a match to TRBD1. After removal of 4 bases from V and 10 bases from J, the junction contained 6 bases not matched to a gene. The CDR3 runs to 13 residues. The germline CDR1 and CDR2 sequences are GTSNPN and SVGIG (reference sequence). The CDR3 spells CAWTGQDGSPLHF. The CDR3 DNA is TGTGCCTGGACGGGACAGGACGGGTCACCCCTCCACTTT.

The chain is built from TRBV11-3 and TRBJ2-1; D is unresolved. V was trimmed by 2 bases and J by 7 bases, leaving 9 bases between them. CDR1 is SGHNT and CDR2 is YENEEA in the germline V gene. The CDR3 totals 13 residues. CDR3 residues: CASSLNTVNEQFF. The DNA of the CDR3 is TGTGCCAGCAGCTTAAATACAGTAAATGAGCAGTTCTTC. Full variable domain (remainder filled in from reference TRBV11-3 and TRBJ2-1): EAGVVQSPRYKIIEKKQPVAFWCNPISGHNTLYWYLQNLGQGPELLIRYENEEAVDDSQLPKDRFSAERLKGVDSTLKIQPAELGDSAVYLCASSLNTVNEQFFGPGTRLTVL.

V usage is TRBV5-4 and J usage is TRBJ2-4; maybe TRBD2 (5 bases). CDR1 and CDR2 (germline): SGHNT, YYREEE (reference sequence). Trimming shortened V by 6 bases and J by 1 base, and 11 bases separated the two germline ends. The CDR3 length is 14 residues. The CDR3 sequence is CASMRPGAKNIQYF. The DNA of the CDR3 is TGTGCCAGCATGCGCCCGGGGGCCAAAAACATTCAGTACTTC.

The gene calls are TRBV5-1 and TRBJ1-1; no reliable D call. Looked up from germline, CDR1 is SGHRS and CDR2 is YFSETQ. The CDR3 consists of 15 residues. Between the trimmed V and J ends, which lost 2 bases and 2 bases, there was a span of 13 bases. In DNA, the CDR3 is TGCGCCAGCAGCTTAATCCCGGGGATTAACACTGAAGCTTTCTTT. Protein product: CASSLIPGINTEAFF.

The V gene is TRBV7-3, the J gene TRBJ2-5, with D possibly being TRBD2 (5 bases). CDR3 length: 13 residues. Germline CDR1 is SGHTA and CDR2 is FQGTGA. Between the trimmed V and J ends, which lost 5 bases and 2 bases, there was a span of 9 bases. This CDR3 is CASSPDWQETQYF. CDR3 bases: TGTGCCAGCAGCCCGGACTGGCAAGAGACCCAGTACTTC.

The chain links TRBV7-9 to TRBJ1-5; 9 bases fit TRBD1. The CDR3 is 15 residues long. With 1 base clipped from V and 5 bases from J, the junction kept 3 bases outside the gene matches. Germline V CDR1 and CDR2: SEHNR, FQNEAQ (reference sequence). In DNA form, the CDR3 reads TGTGCCAGCAGCTTAGGGGACAGGGCCTATCAGCCCCAGCATTTT. Its translation: CASSLGDRAYQPQHF.

The chain uses TRBV6-5 and TRBJ1-2; D perhaps matches TRBD1 (5 bases). The CDR3 contains 14 residues. CDR1 MNHEY and CDR2 SVGAGI come from the germline V gene. Trimming removed 0 bases from V and 8 bases from J, with 13 bases in between. The CDR3 loop reads CASSYSGGGLGYTF. The CDR3 DNA sequence: TGTGCCAGCAGTTACTCTGGTGGGGGGTTGGGCTACACCTTC.

This chain connects TRBV27 to TRBJ2-7, with 8 bases identical to TRBD1. CDR3 size: 15 residues. Germline V gene sequence: CDR1 MNHEY, CDR2 SMNVEV (reference sequence). Losses at the gene ends were 2 bases for V and 3 bases for J; bases not matched to a gene: 6. The CDR3 region has the DNA TGTGCCAGCAGTTTAGGACGGGACAGGAGCTACGAGCAGTACTTC. Translation gives CASSLGRDRSYEQYF.

The chain has TRBV11-3 and TRBJ1-3; D unresolved. CDR3 size: 17 residues. Germline-derived CDR1 and CDR2 are SGHNT and YENEEA. V was pared by 4 bases and J by 3 bases, with 19 bases between. This chain's CDR3 is CASSSLRTRTFGNTIYF. CDR3 bases: TGTGCCAGCAGCTCCCTCCGTACCAGGACTTTTGGAAACACCATATATTTT.

The chain is built from TRBV18 and TRBJ1-2; a possible D gene is TRBD1 (6 bases). V lost 6 bases to trimming and J lost 4 bases, with 15 bases between them. Germline V gives CDR1 KGHSH, CDR2 LQKENI. This CDR3 contains 14 residues. The CDR3 is CASSPWTDPYGYTF. CDR3 nucleotides: TGTGCCAGCTCTCCCTGGACAGACCCCTATGGCTACACCTTC.

This chain connects TRBV4-3 to TRBJ2-3, with D possibly matching TRBD2 (5 bases). Per the germline V gene, CDR1 is LGHNA and CDR2 is YSLEER. The CDR3 has 13 residues. Trimming removed 1 base at V and 8 bases at J, with 10 bases between. The CDR3 DNA reads TGCGCCAGCAGCCAAGTCCGGGAAGGTACGCAGTATTTT. It encodes CASSQVREGTQYF.

The CDR3 loop reads CASSIPGDQPQHF. For the CDR3, the DNA is TGTGCCAGTAGTATCCCAGGGGATCAGCCCCAGCATTTT. The chain employs TRBV19 and TRBJ1-5; D is perhaps TRBD1 (6 bases). CDR3 length equals 13 residues. Germline-derived CDR1 and CDR2 are LNHDA and SQIVND (reference sequence). The germline V and J ends were trimmed by 3 bases and 5 bases, with 8 bases remaining between them.

This sequence joins TRBV10-2 and TRBJ1-2; perhaps TRBD1 as D (5 bases). The CDR3 runs 14 residues. Trimming left V 6 bases short and J 5 bases short, with 16 bases between. Germline V gene lookup returns CDR1 WSHSY and CDR2 SAAADI. CDR3 DNA: TGCGCCAGCAGCGACCTGGGAGGGGCTTATGGCTACACCTTC. It is translated as CASSDLGGAYGYTF.

This clone was seen more than once but under ten times. The CDR3 reads CASSPSSGGYNEQFF. The CDR3 nucleotides are TGCGCCAGCAGCCCGTCTAGCGGGGGTTACAATGAGCAGTTCTTC. The chain is built from TRBV4-3 and TRBJ2-1, with 10 bases aligning to TRBD2. From germline, CDR1 is LGHNA and CDR2 YSLEER. The CDR3 sequence is 15 residues long. V lost 4 bases and J lost 4; bases outside the gene matches: 4.

This clone has a single count. The J gene is TRBJ2-3, the V gene TRBV29-1; 9 bases map to TRBD2. This CDR3 has 15 amino acids. In germline, CDR1 is SQVTM, CDR2 ANQGSEA. Trimming cost V 3 bases and J 1 base; bases outside gene matches: 5. In DNA form, the CDR3 reads TGCAGCGTTGAGGGGCGGGGGGGCGGCACAGATACGCAGTATTTT. Protein sequence: CSVEGRGGGTDTQYF.

The count of this clone is one. The V call is TRBV5-4, the J call TRBJ2-5, with 9 nucleotides matching TRBD2. Germline lookup yields CDR1 SGHNT and CDR2 YYREEE (reference sequence). The CDR3 is 15 residues long. With V trimmed by 4 bases and J by 4 bases, 8 bases remained unmatched. CDR3 DNA sequence: TGTGCCAGCAGCGATCTTAGCGGGGGCGCAGAGACCCAGTACTTC. Translating it yields CASSDLSGGAETQYF.

This chain connects TRBV28 to TRBJ2-5, with 8 bases identical to TRBD1. The CDR3 has 15 amino acids. Germline trimming cut 3 bases from V and 5 bases from J; bases unmatched to any gene: 8. In germline, CDR1 is MDHEN, CDR2 SYDVKM. The CDR3 DNA reads as TGTGCCAGCAGTTTGACAGGGGTCCTCCCCGAGACCCAGTACTTC. Residues: CASSLTGVLPETQYF.

The V call is TRBV2, the J call TRBJ1-1, with TRBD1 as a possible D gene (5 bases). The CDR3 has 13 residues. V shed 3 bases and J shed 2 bases, with 7 bases lying between them. CDR1 and CDR2 (germline): SNHLY, FYNNEI. CDR3 residues: CASSEGLNTEAFF. Here the CDR3 DNA reads TGTGCCAGCAGTGAGGGACTTAACACTGAAGCTTTCTTT.

The rearrangement links TRBV2 to TRBJ2-3, with D maybe TRBD1 (6 bases). The CDR3 is 18 amino acids. V lost 6 bases, J lost 2 bases, and 24 bases lay in between. CDR1 and CDR2 from the germline V gene are SNHLY and FYNNEI. CDR3 in amino acids: CASRVRGRPTRSTDTQYF. In nucleotides, the CDR3 is TGTGCCAGCAGAGTCAGGGGTCGCCCGACTCGATCCACAGATACGCAGTATTTT.

J is TRBJ2-3 and V is TRBV5-1; D unresolved. The CDR3 has 14 amino acids. V gave up 0 bases and J gave up 2 bases, with 7 bases separating them. Per the germline V gene, CDR1 is SGHRS and CDR2 is YFSETQ. This CDR3 reads CASSLAVPTDTQYF. In nucleotides, the CDR3 is TGCGCCAGCAGCTTGGCCGTCCCCACAGATACGCAGTATTTT.

This clone was seen only once. This chain joins TRBV12-5 and TRBJ1-2; D not resolved. The V and J ends lost 5 bases and 2 bases respectively, with 12 bases between them. Germline CDR1 LGHNT, CDR2 FRNRAP. This CDR3 has 14 amino acids. The CDR3 DNA reads TGTGCTAGTGGTATCAAAGCTTCCAACTATGGCTACACCTTC. As protein: CASGIKASNYGYTF.

The genes are TRBV27 and TRBJ1-5; D is undetermined. V was trimmed by 3 bases and J by 0 bases, leaving 6 bases between them. Germline V gene sequence: CDR1 MNHEY, CDR2 SMNVEV (reference sequence). The CDR3 consists of 14 residues. CDR3 coding DNA: TGTGCCAGCAGTTTCGCGGGTAGCAATCAGCCCCAGCATTTT. This encodes CASSFAGSNQPQHF.

V usage is TRBV30 and J usage is TRBJ1-1; D is possibly TRBD1 (6 bases). The germline gives CDR1 GTSNPN, CDR2 SVGIG (reference sequence). Between the trimmed V and J ends, which lost 5 bases and 11 bases, there was a span of 15 bases. The CDR3 consists of 11 residues. CDR3 nucleotides: TGTGCCTGGGCCGCAGGGGTCTACGCTTTCTTT. This encodes CAWAAGVYAFF.